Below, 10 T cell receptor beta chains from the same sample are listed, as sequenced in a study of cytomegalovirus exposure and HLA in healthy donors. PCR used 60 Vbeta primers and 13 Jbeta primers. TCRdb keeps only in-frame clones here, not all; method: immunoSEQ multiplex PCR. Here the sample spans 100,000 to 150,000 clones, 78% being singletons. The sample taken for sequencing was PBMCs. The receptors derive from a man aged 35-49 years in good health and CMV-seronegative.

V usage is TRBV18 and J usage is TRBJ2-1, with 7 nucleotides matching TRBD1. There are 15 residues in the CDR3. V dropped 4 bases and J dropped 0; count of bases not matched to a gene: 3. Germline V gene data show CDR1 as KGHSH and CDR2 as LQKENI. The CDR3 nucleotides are TGTGCCAGCTCACAGGGACAGAGCTCCTACAATGAGCAGTTCTTC. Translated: CASSQGQSSYNEQFF.

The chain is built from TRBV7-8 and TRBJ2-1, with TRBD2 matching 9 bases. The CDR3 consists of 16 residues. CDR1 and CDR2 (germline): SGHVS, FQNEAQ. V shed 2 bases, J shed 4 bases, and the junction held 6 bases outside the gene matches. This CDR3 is CASSLRGLAGYNEQFF. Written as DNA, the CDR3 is TGTGCCAGCAGCTTACGGGGTCTAGCGGGGTACAATGAGCAGTTCTTC.

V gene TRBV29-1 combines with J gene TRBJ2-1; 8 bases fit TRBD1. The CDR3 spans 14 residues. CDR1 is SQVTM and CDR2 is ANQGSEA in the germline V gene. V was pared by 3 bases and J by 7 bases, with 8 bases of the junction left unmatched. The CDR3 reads CSVEKGTGGNEQFF. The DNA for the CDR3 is TGCAGCGTTGAGAAGGGTACAGGGGGGAATGAGCAGTTCTTC.

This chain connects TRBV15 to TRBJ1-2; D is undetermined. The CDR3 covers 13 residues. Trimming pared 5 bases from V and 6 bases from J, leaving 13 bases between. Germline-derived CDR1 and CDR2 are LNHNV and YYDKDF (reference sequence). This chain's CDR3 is CATSAKISNGYTF. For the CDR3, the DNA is TGTGCCACCAGCGCTAAGATATCAAATGGCTACACCTTC.

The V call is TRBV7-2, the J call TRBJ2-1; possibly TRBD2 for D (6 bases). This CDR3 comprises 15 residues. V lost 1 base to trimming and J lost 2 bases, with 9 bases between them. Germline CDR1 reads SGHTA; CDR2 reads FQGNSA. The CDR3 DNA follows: TGTGCCAGCAGCTTAGTGGGGGGTCCCTACAATGAGCAGTTCTTC. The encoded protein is CASSLVGGPYNEQFF.

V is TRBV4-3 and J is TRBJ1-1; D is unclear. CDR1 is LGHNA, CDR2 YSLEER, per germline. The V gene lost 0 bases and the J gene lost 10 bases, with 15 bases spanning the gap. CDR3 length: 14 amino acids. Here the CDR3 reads CASSQDLREGRAFF. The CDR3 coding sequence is TGCGCCAGCAGCCAAGATCTGCGCGAGGGCCGAGCTTTCTTT.

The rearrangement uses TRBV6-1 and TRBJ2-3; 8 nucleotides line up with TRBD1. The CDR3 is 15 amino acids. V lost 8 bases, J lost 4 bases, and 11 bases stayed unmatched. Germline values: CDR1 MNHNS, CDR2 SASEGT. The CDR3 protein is CASRGDRGESDTQYF. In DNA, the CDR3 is TGTGCCAGCCGGGGCGACAGGGGAGAATCAGATACGCAGTATTTT.

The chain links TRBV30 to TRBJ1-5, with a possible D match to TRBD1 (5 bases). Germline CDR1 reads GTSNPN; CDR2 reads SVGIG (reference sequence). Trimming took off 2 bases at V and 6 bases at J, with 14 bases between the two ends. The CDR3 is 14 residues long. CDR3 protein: CAWSQGSGGQPQHF. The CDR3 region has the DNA TGTGCCTGGAGTCAAGGGTCGGGGGGTCAGCCCCAGCATTTT.

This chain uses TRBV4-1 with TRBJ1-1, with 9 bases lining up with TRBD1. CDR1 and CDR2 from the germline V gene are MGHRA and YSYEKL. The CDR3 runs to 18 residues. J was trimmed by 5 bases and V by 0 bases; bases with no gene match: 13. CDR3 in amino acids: CASSQERGQGFIGTEAFF. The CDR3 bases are TGCGCCAGCAGCCAAGAAAGGGGACAGGGATTTATAGGGACTGAAGCTTTCTTT.

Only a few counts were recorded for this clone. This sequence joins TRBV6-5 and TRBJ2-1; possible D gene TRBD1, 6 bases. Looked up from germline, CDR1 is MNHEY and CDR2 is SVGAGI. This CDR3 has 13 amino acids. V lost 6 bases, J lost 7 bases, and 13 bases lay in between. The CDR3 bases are TGTGCCAGCAGCTCCGGACAGAGAAATGAGCAGTTCTTC. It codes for CASSSGQRNEQFF.